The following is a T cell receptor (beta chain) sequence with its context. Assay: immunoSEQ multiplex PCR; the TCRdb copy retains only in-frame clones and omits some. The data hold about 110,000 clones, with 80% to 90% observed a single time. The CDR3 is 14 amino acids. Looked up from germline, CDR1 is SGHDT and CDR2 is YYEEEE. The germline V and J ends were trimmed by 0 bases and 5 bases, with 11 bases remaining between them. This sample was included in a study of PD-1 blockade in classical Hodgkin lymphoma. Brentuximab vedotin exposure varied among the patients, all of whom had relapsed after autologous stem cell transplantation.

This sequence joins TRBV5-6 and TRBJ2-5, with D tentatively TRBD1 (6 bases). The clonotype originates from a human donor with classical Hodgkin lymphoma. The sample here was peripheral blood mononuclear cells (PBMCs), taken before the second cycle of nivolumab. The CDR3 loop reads CASSLGGPGETQYF. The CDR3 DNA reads TGTGCCAGCAGCTTGGGGGGGCCCGGGGAGACCCAGTACTTC.